The 15 T cell receptor beta chains presented below share a single source sample, sequenced in a study of CD8 T cells in ankylosing spondylitis. TCRdb recomputed calls from the 5' RACE reads with MiXCR, one row per CDR3 protein. The table includes 200,000 to 250,000 distinct CDR3 sequences, about 11% detected once. Sequenced material: blood, either unsorted or a sorted T cell fraction (not recorded which). The receptors derive from a male donor with ankylosing spondylitis or in good health (not recorded which).

In its sample, this clonotype was seen many times. The chain is built from TRBV20-1 and TRBJ1-6; weak D call: TRBD1 (5 bases). CDR1 DFQATT and CDR2 SNEGSKA come from the germline V gene (reference sequence). This CDR3 spans 15 amino acids. V lost 2 bases to trimming and J lost 7 bases, with 15 bases between them. CDR3 region: CSARLDTWGNSPLHF. The DNA of the CDR3 is TGCAGTGCTAGATTGGACACCTGGGGGAATTCACCCCTCCACTTT.

This clonotype occurred a few times. The V and J genes are TRBV18 and TRBJ1-1, with D unclear. V was trimmed by 3 bases and J by 4 bases, leaving 21 bases between them. Germline V gene data show CDR1 as KGHSH and CDR2 as LQKENI. CDR3 length: 17 residues. CDR3 DNA: TGTGCCAGCTCACCCCGGCTTGAAAACTCCTTGGGCACTGAAGCTTTCTTT. This codes for CASSPRLENSLGTEAFF.

This clonotype has a handful of counts. The rearrangement uses TRBV6-1 and TRBJ1-4, with D perhaps TRBD1 (5 bases). The germline V gene has CDR1 MNHNS and CDR2 SASEGT. The CDR3 is 17 residues long. Trimming stripped 7 bases from V and 2 bases from J, with 20 bases between. The CDR3 sequence: CASTIREGAGTNEKLFF. In DNA, the CDR3 is TGTGCCAGCACGATACGTGAAGGGGCTGGGACTAATGAAAAACTGTTTTTT.

This clonotype was detected many times. The V call is TRBV5-1, the J call TRBJ2-5, with D possibly TRBD1 on 8 matching bases. CDR3 length equals 15 residues. Trimming pared 4 bases from V and 1 base from J, leaving 14 bases between. Germline values: CDR1 SGHRS, CDR2 YFSETQ. For the CDR3, the DNA is TGCGCCAGCAGCCAGGGGGCGGGAGCCCAAGAGACCCAGTACTTC. The encoded protein is CASSQGAGAQETQYF.

This clonotype was observed a few times. This chain links TRBV7-2 with TRBJ2-1; 14 bases line up with TRBD2. Germline values: CDR1 SGHTA, CDR2 FQGNSA. The CDR3 contains 15 residues. J gave up 7 bases and V 5 bases, and 4 bases lay outside the gene matches. The CDR3 bases are TGTGCCAGCAGCACGGGACTAGCGGGGGTTAATGAGCAGTTCTTC. Protein product: CASSTGLAGVNEQFF. The full variable domain, with the rest looked up from reference TRBV7-2 and TRBJ2-1, is GAGVSQSPSNKVTEKGKDVELRCDPISGHTALYWYRQSLGQGLEFLIYFQGNSAPDKSGLPSDRFSAERTGGSVSTLTIQRTQQEDSAVYLCASSTGLAGVNEQFFGPGTRLTVL.

This clonotype was detected a few times. The V gene is TRBV5-1, the J gene TRBJ2-1; 8 nucleotides line up with TRBD1. The CDR3 extends over 15 amino acids. Trimming took 3 bases from V and 6 from J; bases not matched to a gene: 8. CDR1 is SGHRS, CDR2 YFSETQ, per germline. The CDR3 coding sequence is TGCGCCAGCAGCTGGGGACAGGCCTCGGTCAATGAGCAGTTCTTC. This sequence encodes CASSWGQASVNEQFF.

This clonotype has a count of ten or more. CDR3 protein: CASSVVRGNEQFF. The CDR3 DNA sequence: TGTGCCAGCAGCGTAGTCCGGGGGAATGAGCAGTTCTTC. The chain employs TRBV9 and TRBJ2-1; tentative D call: TRBD2 (6 bases). V was clipped by 0 bases and J by 7 bases, with 8 bases between them. Germline loops: CDR1 SGDLS, CDR2 YYNGEE. This CDR3 contains 13 residues.

J is TRBJ1-1 and V is TRBV4-1; D gene unclear. Germline CDR1 is MGHRA and CDR2 is YSYEKL. The CDR3 contains 14 residues. Trimming left V 0 bases short and J 1 base short, with 6 bases between. The CDR3 sequence is CASSQEYKNTEAFF. CDR3 bases: TGCGCCAGCAGCCAAGAGTACAAGAACACTGAAGCTTTCTTT.

In this sample, this clonotype turned up a few times. This chain connects TRBV11-2 to TRBJ1-1, with D unclear. Trimming removed 0 bases from V and 5 bases from J, with 10 bases in between. The CDR3 contains 14 residues. Germline loops: CDR1 SGHAT, CDR2 FQNNGV. This chain's CDR3 is CASSLEAARTEAFF. CDR3 DNA sequence: TGTGCCAGCAGCTTAGAGGCTGCGAGGACTGAAGCTTTCTTT.

In this sample, this clonotype turned up many times. This rearrangement joins TRBV10-3 to TRBJ1-6; 11 positions match TRBD1. Per the germline V gene, CDR1 is ENHRY and CDR2 is SYGVKD. The CDR3 spans 16 residues. V lost 7 bases and J lost 12; bases outside the gene matches: 14. The CDR3 is CAIKDSSGTGGGPLHF. DNA for the CDR3: TGTGCCATCAAGGACTCTTCCGGGACAGGGGGAGGACCCCTCCACTTT.

This clonotype was observed many times. This chain joins TRBV7-9 and TRBJ1-1; a possible D gene is TRBD1 (5 bases). V lost 8 bases to trimming and J lost 3 bases, with 16 bases between them. The germline gives CDR1 SEHNR, CDR2 FQNEAQ (reference sequence). The CDR3 length is 14 residues. The CDR3 loop is CASGREDTYTEAFF. CDR3 nucleotides: TGTGCCAGCGGGAGGGAGGACACCTACACTGAAGCTTTCTTT.

This clonotype occurred many times. CDR3 in amino acids: CSVGVLAGPTDTQYF. The CDR3 nucleotides are TGCAGCGTTGGCGTACTAGCAGGTCCCACAGATACGCAGTATTTT. The chain carries TRBV29-1 and TRBJ2-3, with D possibly being TRBD2 (6 bases). Germline CDR1 and CDR2: SQVTM and ANQGSEA. The V end lost 4 bases, the J end lost 2 bases, and 16 bases lay between the germline ends. The CDR3 is made up of 15 amino acids.

This clonotype was recorded at least ten times. The rearrangement joins TRBV4-2 to TRBJ1-2; a possible D gene is TRBD1 (5 bases). Trimming left V 4 bases short and J 5 bases short, with 11 bases between. Germline lookup yields CDR1 LGHNA and CDR2 YNFKEQ. The CDR3 has 13 residues. This CDR3 is CASSPSGSYGYTF. CDR3 nucleotides: TGTGCCAGCAGCCCATCAGGGTCGTATGGCTACACCTTC.

This clonotype was observed many times. The chain carries TRBV5-1 and TRBJ1-3; D uncertain. The ends were cut back, 4 bases at V and 2 bases at J, with 13 bases in the middle. The CDR3 spans 15 residues. Germline CDR1 and CDR2: SGHRS and YFSETQ. The CDR3 spells CASSLDVSAGNTIYF. The DNA of the CDR3 is TGCGCCAGCAGCCTGGATGTCTCAGCTGGAAACACCATATATTTT.

The CDR3 DNA is TGTGCCAGCAGCTTAGAGCTGGGGGGAGAGTTCTTC. This translates into CASSLELGGEFF. The rearrangement uses TRBV7-2 and TRBJ2-1; a weak D match, TRBD2 (6 bases). CDR1 is SGHTA and CDR2 is FQGNSA in the germline V gene. V was pared by 1 base and J by 14 bases, with 12 bases between. CDR3 length: 12 amino acids.